The 13 T cell receptor beta chains in this list originate from one sample, sequenced in a study of long-term antiretroviral therapy in people with HIV. They ran version v3.0 of the immunoSEQ assay at survey level. Libraries were prepared by immunoSEQ multiplex PCR; TCRdb keeps only in-frame clonotypes and omits some of them. The table lists fewer than 20,000 clones, 78% of them singletons, with around 15% in the top ten. The input for sequencing was unsorted PBMCs, taken 0.3 years after starting antiretroviral therapy. The source of these receptors is a woman aged 45-59 years with HIV.

A few counts support this clone. The chain couples TRBV5-1 to TRBJ1-2; TRBD1 matches at 7 bases. Germline values: CDR1 SGHRS, CDR2 YFSETQ. The trim removed 2 bases at V and 8 bases at J, leaving 6 bases unmatched. The CDR3 covers 13 residues. CDR3 loop: CASSLQQGYGYTF. As DNA, the CDR3 is TGCGCCAGCAGCTTACAACAGGGGTACGGCTACACCTTC.

This clone occurred once. The chain has TRBV6-5 and TRBJ1-2; 8 bases agree with TRBD1. V lost 2 bases to trimming and J lost 4 bases; unmatched junction nucleotides: 3. Germline V gene data show CDR1 as MNHEY and CDR2 as SVGAGI. This CDR3 contains 14 residues. The CDR3: CASSYVGTGYGYTF. The CDR3 bases are TGTGCCAGCAGTTACGTCGGGACAGGCTATGGCTACACCTTC.

This chain joins TRBV6-5 and TRBJ1-1; the D gene is possibly TRBD1 (5 bases). The CDR3 is 14 amino acids. The ends were cut back, 6 bases at V and 4 bases at J, with 15 bases in the middle. CDR1 is MNHEY and CDR2 is SVGAGI in the germline V gene. The CDR3 here is CASRPGGSGTEAFF. Written as DNA, the CDR3 is TGTGCCAGCAGGCCCGGGGGTTCGGGCACTGAAGCTTTCTTT.

This clone was detected a few times. The chain joins TRBV27 to TRBJ1-2; D call uncertain. CDR1 is MNHEY, CDR2 SMNVEV, per germline (reference sequence). V dropped 6 bases and J dropped 4 bases, with 12 bases sitting between them. There are 13 residues in the CDR3. CDR3 nucleotides: TGTGCCAGCAGCCCAACAGTGGCCTATGGCTACACCTTC. This translates into CASSPTVAYGYTF.

The gene calls are TRBV7-9 and TRBJ2-3; 8 bases match TRBD2. In germline, CDR1 is SEHNR, CDR2 FQNEAQ (reference sequence). CDR3 size: 17 residues. The junction had 7 bases not matched to a gene; V was cut back by 2 bases and J by 0 bases. CDR3 DNA: TGTGCCAGCAGCTTATCGACGCGGGAGGTAAGCACAGATACGCAGTATTTT. Translation gives CASSLSTREVSTDTQYF.

The chain recombines TRBV5-1 with TRBJ2-3, with TRBD1 matching 8 bases. The germline V gene encodes CDR1 SGHRS and CDR2 YFSETQ. The CDR3 spans 20 residues. J was trimmed by 2 bases and V by 2 bases; bases with no gene match: 19. CDR3 region: CASSLRTGSSVGKTTDTQYF. Here the CDR3 DNA reads TGCGCCAGCAGCTTAAGGACAGGGTCGTCTGTGGGTAAGACCACAGATACGCAGTATTTT.

CDR3 DNA sequence: TGTGCCAGCAGTGATCCCGGACACCCTTATTCACGTGAAAAACTGTTTTTT. Translating gives CASSDPGHPYSREKLFF. The V and J genes are TRBV6-1 and TRBJ1-4; perhaps TRBD1 as D (5 bases). Trimming took 3 bases from V and 7 from J, leaving 21 bases between them. The CDR3 is made up of 17 amino acids. The V gene's germline CDR1 is MNHNS and CDR2 SASEGT.

The chain couples TRBV27 to TRBJ2-7; 7 bases line up with TRBD1. J was trimmed by 1 base and V by 3 bases; bases with no gene match: 3. Germline CDR1 reads MNHEY; CDR2 reads SMNVEV (reference sequence). This CDR3 is 14 amino acids long. The CDR3 spells CASSFSGQSYEQYV. The CDR3 DNA sequence: TGTGCCAGCAGTTTCTCGGGACAGTCCTACGAGCAGTACGTC.

The chain has TRBV4-1 and TRBJ2-5; TRBD2 matches at 15 bases. V dropped 4 bases and J dropped 2; count of bases not matched to a gene: 5. Germline-derived CDR1 and CDR2 are MGHRA and YSYEKL. This CDR3 is 17 amino acids long. CDR3 sequence reads: CASSRTSGGAVQETQYF. CDR3 nucleotides: TGCGCCAGCAGCCGGACTAGCGGGGGGGCCGTACAAGAGACCCAGTACTTC.

The CDR3 coding sequence is TGTGCCAGCAGCACGCGAACAAATCAGCCCCAGCATTTT. As protein: CASSTRTNQPQHF. The chain is built from TRBV7-9 and TRBJ1-5; D remains ambiguous. This CDR3 is 13 amino acids long. Germline CDR1 reads SEHNR; CDR2 reads FQNEAQ (reference sequence). V dropped 5 bases and J dropped 4 bases, with 9 bases sitting between them.

The V and J genes are TRBV6-5 and TRBJ1-5, with D maybe TRBD1 (5 bases). V was shortened by 2 bases and J by 2 bases, with 13 bases between the two germline ends. Germline CDR1 is MNHEY and CDR2 is SVGAGI. The CDR3 has 16 amino acids. CDR3 amino acids: CASSYGPRAGNQPQHF. DNA of the CDR3: TGTGCCAGCAGTTACGGACCCAGGGCGGGCAATCAGCCCCAGCATTTT.

V gene TRBV19 combines with J gene TRBJ2-7, with TRBD1 identical over 8 bases. After removal of 3 bases from V and 1 base from J, the junction contained 5 bases not matched to a gene. CDR3 length: 15 amino acids. Germline V lookup: CDR1 LNHDA, CDR2 SQIVND (reference sequence). Written as DNA, the CDR3 is TGTGCCAGTAGTATGGGGACAGGAAGATCCTACGAGCAGTACTTC. Its translation: CASSMGTGRSYEQYF.

The chain carries TRBV12-5 and TRBJ1-3; no reliable D call. The CDR3 consists of 13 residues. The V gene lost 6 bases and the J gene lost 3 bases, with 9 bases spanning the gap. CDR1 and CDR2 (germline): LGHNT, FRNRAP. The CDR3 here is CASGNGNGNTIYF. CDR3 in DNA: TGTGCTAGTGGAAATGGGAATGGAAACACCATATATTTT.